Listed here are 8 T cell receptor beta chains from one sample, sequenced in a study of cytomegalovirus exposure and HLA in healthy donors. The PCR employed 60 Vbeta primers together with 13 Jbeta primers. This table comes from immunoSEQ multiplex PCR, and its TCRdb copy is limited to in-frame clones, with some not included. The table has 150,000 to 200,000 clones, about 81% seen once. Sequenced: PBMCs. Every receptor here comes from a woman in her 30s in good health and CMV-seronegative.

The chain combines TRBV7-2 with TRBJ2-5; maybe TRBD1 (6 bases). With the DNA end fitting TRBJ2-7 better, the J assignment may be wrong. The CDR3 runs 13 residues. The germline gives CDR1 SGHTA, CDR2 FQGNSA. The DNA of the CDR3 is TGTGCCAGCAGCTTTCAGGGGTTGGGCGAGCAGTACTTC. Translation gives CASSFQGLGEQYF.

The chain uses TRBV30 and TRBJ1-6; possibly TRBD1 for D (6 bases). Germline V lookup: CDR1 GTSNPN, CDR2 SVGIG (reference sequence). V was pared by 1 base and J by 0 bases, with 13 bases between. The CDR3 is 17 amino acids. The CDR3 coding sequence is TGTGCCTGGAGTGAGTGGGGGCAACTCTCCTATAATTCACCCCTCCACTTT. It encodes CAWSEWGQLSYNSPLHF.

A single count supports this clone. The chain employs TRBV28 and TRBJ2-7; no clear D gene. The CDR3 has 14 residues. The V gene lost 5 bases and the J gene lost 4 bases, with 15 bases spanning the gap. Germline loops: CDR1 MDHEN, CDR2 SYDVKM. In nucleotides, the CDR3 is TGTGCCAGCAGTACCGACATAATTCGTTACGAGCAGTACTTC. Translated: CASSTDIIRYEQYF.

This chain uses TRBV7-9 with TRBJ1-2; the D is unclear. The germline V gene encodes CDR1 SEHNR and CDR2 FQNEAQ (reference sequence). V was cut by 1 base and J by 0 bases, with 6 bases left in between. This CDR3 has 14 amino acids. CDR3 in amino acids: CASSLVPANYGYTF. In nucleotides, the CDR3 is TGTGCCAGCAGCTTAGTTCCGGCTAACTATGGCTACACCTTC.

The J gene is TRBJ2-7, the V gene TRBV5-1, with 13 bases aligning to TRBD2. The CDR3 has 16 residues. Trimming removed 0 bases from V and 5 bases from J; junction bases left unmatched: 5. Germline V gene sequence: CDR1 SGHRS, CDR2 YFSETQ. The CDR3 coding sequence is TGCGCCAGCAGCTTGGGACTAGCGGGAGGCCACCACGAGCAGTACTTC. Residues: CASSLGLAGGHHEQYF.

V and J are TRBV29-1 and TRBJ2-7; TRBD2 matches at 7 bases. In germline, CDR1 is SQVTM, CDR2 ANQGSEA. This CDR3 spans 12 amino acids. Unmatched junction bases numbered 4, after V lost 8 bases and J lost 0 bases. CDR3 coding DNA: TGCAGCATGGGGGGGAGCTCCTACGAGCAGTACTTC. Its translation: CSMGGSSYEQYF.

Here the CDR3 reads CASSPAGTGYHEQYF. In DNA, the CDR3 is TGTGCCAGCAGCCCGGCCGGGACAGGGTACCACGAGCAGTACTTC. The chain links TRBV5-4 to TRBJ2-7; 9 positions match TRBD1. After removal of 4 bases from V and 5 bases from J, the junction contained 10 bases not matched to a gene. Germline V gene data show CDR1 as SGHNT and CDR2 as YYREEE (reference sequence). The CDR3 totals 15 residues.

V usage is TRBV7-2 and J usage is TRBJ2-3; TRBD2 aligns across 9 bases. This CDR3 is 16 amino acids long. The germline gives CDR1 SGHTA, CDR2 FQGNSA. Germline trimming cut 5 bases from V and 2 bases from J; bases unmatched to any gene: 8. CDR3 sequence: CASSALTSGPTDTQYF. The DNA of the CDR3 is TGTGCCAGCAGCGCCCTTACTAGCGGGCCCACAGATACGCAGTATTTT.